This T cell receptor beta chain was found in a study of shared clonotypes between healthy human individuals. The ends lost 0 bases at V and 6 bases at J; junction bases unmatched: 6. This CDR3 spans 18 amino acids. CDR1 and CDR2 from the germline V gene are ENHRY and SYGVKD. For unsorted PBMC, 250 to 350 ng DNA per replicate equaled some 33,000 T cell genomes. Generated by immunoSEQ multiplex PCR, the TCRdb table keeps only in-frame clones and is missing some. The profile covers roughly 490,000 clones, with 79% appearing a single time and 12% taken by the ten largest. Sequenced: PBMCs. The TCR originated in a woman aged 40 to 50 in good health. Some clones in this sample may be carry-over from other donors' samples. The chain has TRBV10-3 and TRBJ1-6; 12 nucleotides align to TRBD1. Here the CDR3 DNA reads TGTGCCATCAGTGAGTCTAAGACGGGACAGGGGGCTAATTCACCCCTCCACTTT. It translates to CAISESKTGQGANSPLHF.